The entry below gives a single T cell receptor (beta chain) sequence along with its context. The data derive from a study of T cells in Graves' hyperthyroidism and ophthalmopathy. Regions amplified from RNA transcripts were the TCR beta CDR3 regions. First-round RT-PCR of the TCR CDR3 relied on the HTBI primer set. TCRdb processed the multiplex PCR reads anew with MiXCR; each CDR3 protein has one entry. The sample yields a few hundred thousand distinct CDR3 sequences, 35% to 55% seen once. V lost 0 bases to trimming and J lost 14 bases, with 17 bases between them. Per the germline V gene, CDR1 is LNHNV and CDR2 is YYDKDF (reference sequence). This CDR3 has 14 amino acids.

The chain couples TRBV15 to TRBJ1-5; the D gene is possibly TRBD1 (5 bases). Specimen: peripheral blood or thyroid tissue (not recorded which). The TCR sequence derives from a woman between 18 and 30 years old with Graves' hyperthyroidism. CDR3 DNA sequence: TGTGCCACCAGCAGAGATCGGGCAGGGTCCTACGAGCATTTT. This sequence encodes CATSRDRAGSYEHF. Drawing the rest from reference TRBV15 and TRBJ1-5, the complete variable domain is DAMVIQNPRYQVTQFGKPVTLSCSQTLNHNVMYWYQQKSSQAPKLLFHYYDKDFNNEADTPDNFQSRRPNTSFCFLDIRSPGLGDTAMYLCATSRDRAGSYEHFGDGTRLSIL.